What follows is one T cell receptor (beta chain) and its context. Its specificity is unknown. The sample is drawn from a study of vaccination effects on CD4 cells after COVID-19. Background on the study: Participants got two doses of BNT162b2 or mRNA-1273 vaccine. Findings and caveats of the study: The study found that only 1 of 255 vaccine-induced clones from healthy vaccinees cross-reacted with common cold coronaviruses.

The data were produced by immunoSEQ multiplex PCR, yet TCRdb's version contains in-frame clones alone and is incomplete. The sample includes about 65,000 clones, around 77% seen only once; the top ten take 2.8%. The CDR3 is 14 amino acids. Germline loops: CDR1 LGHDT, CDR2 YNNKEL (reference sequence). Between the trimmed V and J ends, which lost 4 bases and 12 bases, there was a span of 21 bases. Antigen-specific CD4+ T cells were expanded (with viral peptide pools) by the ViraFEST assay ahead of sequencing. Researchers isolated CD4+ T cells once approximately eleven days of culture had elapsed. Vaccinated recipients, who were negative for nucleocapsid antibodies, had no history of SARS-CoV-2 infection. A density of roughly 2 million PBMC per well was used; these cells were cultured with approximately 9.1 IU/ml IL-2 and approximately 9.4 ug/ml peptides. Cultures received IL-2 medium that replaced half the medium on days 3 and 7.

The clonotype was recovered from a human donor who received a COVID-19 vaccine. The chain couples TRBV3-1 (or the pseudogene TRBV3-2) to TRBJ1-2; possible D gene TRBD1, 6 bases. The sample consisted of CD4+ T cells from PBMCs cultured with HCoV-NL63 spike peptides, taken before COVID-19 vaccination. The CDR3 DNA reads TGTGCCAGCAGCCGCCACATGGGGGGCGGAGGGAACACCTTC. This translates into CASSRHMGGGGNTF.